The 21 T cell receptor beta chains given below trace back to one sample, sequenced in a study of T-cell memory formation after mild COVID-19. Each CDR3 protein gets one entry after TCRdb re-called the 5' RACE reads with MiXCR. Found here are roughly 400,000 distinct CDR3 sequences, more than 15% of them singletons; the top ten hold 20% to 25%. Sequenced input: PBMCs or a T cell subset sorted from them (not recorded which). These receptors were obtained from a man younger than 35 who had mild COVID-19 (a few samples of this study predate the infection). Cell type and time point are not known.

The chain employs TRBV4-3 and TRBJ2-3, with D hard to call. Germline V gives CDR1 LGHNA, CDR2 YSLEER. V lost 1 base to trimming and J lost 3 bases, with 8 bases between them. The CDR3 length is 14 residues. CDR3 protein: CASSQVTETDTQYF. The CDR3 DNA reads as TGCGCCAGCAGCCAAGTAACAGAAACAGATACGCAGTATTTT.

J is TRBJ2-3 and V is TRBV2; D not resolved. CDR1 and CDR2 from the germline V gene are SNHLY and FYNNEI. The V gene lost 7 bases and the J gene lost 0 bases, with 14 bases spanning the gap. The CDR3 has 15 residues. This CDR3 reads CASTKGLSSTDTQYF. CDR3 sequence (DNA): TGTGCCAGCACAAAGGGTCTCTCTAGCACAGATACGCAGTATTTT.

The chain uses TRBV5-5 and TRBJ2-2; a weak D match, TRBD1 (6 bases). The ends were cut back, 0 bases at V and 1 base at J, with 13 bases in the middle. CDR1 and CDR2 (germline): SGHKS, YYEKEE (reference sequence). The length of the CDR3 is 17 residues. Written as DNA, the CDR3 is TGTGCCAGCAGCTTGGGGGTTAAGACAGGGAACACCGGGGAGCTGTTTTTT. It translates to CASSLGVKTGNTGELFF.

This clonotype was seen a handful of times. The CDR3 sequence is CASRRVSTGNTIYF. CDR3 nucleotide sequence: TGTGCCAGCCGTCGGGTGTCGACTGGAAACACCATATATTTT. This chain joins TRBV11-2 and TRBJ1-3; unclear D gene. Germline-derived CDR1 and CDR2 are SGHAT and FQNNGV. Between the trimmed V and J ends, which lost 8 bases and 2 bases, there was a span of 13 bases. This CDR3 is 14 amino acids long.

This clonotype occurred a few times. The chain uses TRBV2 and TRBJ2-5, with TRBD2 matching 10 bases. Trimming cost V 10 bases and J 4 bases; bases outside gene matches: 6. Germline V gene lookup returns CDR1 SNHLY and CDR2 FYNNEI. The CDR3 contains 13 residues. The CDR3 DNA is TGTGCCACCGACCGGACTAGCGGAGAGACCCAGTACTTC. Protein product: CATDRTSGETQYF. Based on the CDR3 plus reference TRBV2 and TRBJ2-5, the full variable domain is EPEVTQTPSHQVTQMGQEVILRCVPISNHLYFYWYRQILGQKVEFLVSFYNNEISEKSEIFDDQFSVERPDGSNFTLKIRSTKLEDSAMYFCATDRTSGETQYFGPGTRLLVL.

This clonotype was counted only a few times. This chain joins TRBV20-1 and TRBJ2-4; TRBD1 agrees at 8 bases. With V trimmed by 6 bases and J by 1 base, 11 bases remained unmatched. The CDR3 has 16 residues. From germline, CDR1 is DFQATT and CDR2 SNEGSKA (reference sequence). The CDR3 is CSAAGVRDRAKNIQYF. The DNA for the CDR3 is TGCAGTGCAGCAGGCGTCCGGGACAGGGCCAAAAACATTCAGTACTTC.

The CDR3 protein is CATSAGGTNEQFF. The CDR3 nucleotides read TGTGCCACCAGCGCAGGGGGCACGAATGAGCAGTTCTTC. The chain joins TRBV24-1 to TRBJ2-1, with 8 bases lining up with TRBD1. This CDR3 region has 13 residues. Germline CDR1 is KGHDR and CDR2 is SFDVKD. After removal of 7 bases from V and 7 bases from J, the junction contained 5 bases not matched to a gene.

This clonotype was seen a handful of times. This chain joins TRBV7-9 and TRBJ2-7; D not resolved. Germline V gene data show CDR1 as SEHNR and CDR2 as FQNEAQ (reference sequence). The CDR3 length is 13 residues. V lost 0 bases and J lost 5, with 8 bases in between. The CDR3, as DNA: TGTGCCAGCAGCTTAGCATCCACCCACGAGCAGTACGTC. Protein product: CASSLASTHEQYV.

This clonotype appeared a few times. This sequence joins TRBV7-2 and TRBJ2-5, with D uncertain. Germline-derived CDR1 and CDR2 are SGHTA and FQGNSA. Trimming stripped 2 bases from V and 2 bases from J, with 9 bases between. The CDR3 totals 14 residues. The CDR3 sequence: CASSLQPGQETQYF. CDR3 DNA sequence: TGTGCCAGCAGCTTACAGCCGGGTCAAGAGACCCAGTACTTC.

This clonotype was counted many times. The chain is built from TRBV25-1 and TRBJ2-7; weak D call: TRBD2 (6 bases). V was pared by 8 bases and J by 0 bases, with 14 bases between. The CDR3 sequence is 14 residues long. Germline values: CDR1 MGHDK, CDR2 SYGVNS. The CDR3 spells CASELGGSSYEQYF. Written as DNA, the CDR3 is TGTGCCAGCGAACTCGGGGGAAGCTCCTACGAGCAGTACTTC.

This clonotype showed up just a few times. The chain links TRBV20-1 to TRBJ2-6, with D possibly being TRBD2 (5 bases). CDR1 and CDR2 from the germline V gene are DFQATT and SNEGSKA (reference sequence). The ends were cut back, 5 bases at V and 0 bases at J, with 11 bases in the middle. The CDR3 has 15 residues. CDR3 coding DNA: TGCAGTGCTGATGGAGGCTTCTCTGGGGCCAACGTCCTGACTTTC. It codes for CSADGGFSGANVLTF.

This clonotype was detected a few times. The V gene is TRBV5-4, the J gene TRBJ2-1; 9 nucleotides line up with TRBD2. Trimming removed 5 bases from V and 6 bases from J; junction bases left unmatched: 15. Per germline, CDR1 SGHNT and CDR2 YYREEE (reference sequence). The CDR3 is 17 residues long. CDR3 DNA sequence: TGTGCCAGCAGTCATATCGGGATTAGCGGGGGCTCCAATGAGCAGTTCTTC. Protein sequence: CASSHIGISGGSNEQFF. The full variable domain, with the rest looked up from reference TRBV5-4 and TRBJ2-1, is ETGVTQSPTHLIKTRGQQVTLRCSSQSGHNTVSWYQQALGQGPQFIFQYYREEENGRGNFPPRFSGLQFPNYSSELNVNALELDDSALYLCASSHIGISGGSNEQFFGPGTRLTVL.

This clonotype has more than one count but fewer than ten. One end of the junction fails to match germline, which may point to a read error. The genes are TRBV7-2 and TRBJ2-5; tentative D call: TRBD2 (7 bases). The CDR3 is 15 amino acids. Germline V gene lookup returns CDR1 SGHTA and CDR2 FQGNSA. CDR3 sequence (DNA): TGTGCCAGCAGCTTATCGGGGGGCTATTGGGAGACACAGTACTTC. Translation: CASSLSGGYWETQYF.

This clonotype was counted between two and nine times. The chain employs TRBV2 and TRBJ2-1; D might be TRBD1 or TRBD2, each matching 5 bases. V lost 11 bases and J lost 4, with 21 bases in between. Germline V gene lookup returns CDR1 SNHLY and CDR2 FYNNEI. The CDR3 length is 15 residues. The CDR3 coding sequence is TGTGCCGGCCATGGGTTGAGGGGCCGGTACAATGAGCAGTTCTTC. Protein sequence: CAGHGLRGRYNEQFF.

CDR3 sequence (DNA): TGTGCCAGCAGCTTAGGGGCTAGCGGGGTCGGTGAGCAGTACTTC. Its translation: CASSLGASGVGEQYF. The chain joins TRBV7-2 to TRBJ2-7, with 9 bases identical to TRBD2. This CDR3 spans 15 amino acids. Germline CDR1 reads SGHTA; CDR2 reads FQGNSA. Unmatched junction bases numbered 8, after V lost 1 base and J lost 7 bases.

J is TRBJ2-5 and V is TRBV7-2, with unresolved D. CDR1 is SGHTA and CDR2 is FQGNSA in the germline V gene. This CDR3 has 13 amino acids. Trimming stripped 4 bases from V and 5 bases from J, with 11 bases between. As DNA, the CDR3 is TGTGCCAGCAGCTCCCCCCCCGTGGAGACCCAGTACTTC. Translating gives CASSSPPVETQYF.

This clonotype has a count of ten or more. CDR3 loop: CSAPRGGLGKNEQYF. As DNA, the CDR3 is TGCAGTGCTCCTAGGGGGGGACTAGGGAAGAACGAGCAGTACTTC. The gene calls are TRBV20-1 and TRBJ2-7, with 8 bases that match TRBD2. This CDR3 has 15 amino acids. The germline CDR1 and CDR2 sequences are DFQATT and SNEGSKA (reference sequence). V lost 5 bases and J lost 5; bases outside the gene matches: 14.

This clonotype showed up just a few times. The rearrangement uses TRBV28 and TRBJ1-2; no reliable D call. The V end lost 2 bases, the J end lost 8 bases, and 15 bases lay between the germline ends. Per the germline V gene, CDR1 is MDHEN and CDR2 is SYDVKM. This CDR3 is 14 amino acids long. Here the CDR3 DNA reads TGTGCCAGCAGTTTAGACGTCGAGGTCGGCGGCTACACCTTC. It codes for CASSLDVEVGGYTF.

The chain employs TRBV4-1 and TRBJ2-7, with 7 bases matching TRBD2. This CDR3 comprises 15 residues. With 1 base clipped from V and 2 bases from J, the junction kept 5 bases outside the gene matches. Germline CDR1 and CDR2: MGHRA and YSYEKL. CDR3 DNA sequence: TGCGCCAGCAGCCAAGGGTCTAGCGGCACCTACGAGCAGTACTTC. This sequence encodes CASSQGSSGTYEQYF.

The CDR3 DNA follows: TGCGCCAGCAGCCAAGAGGGCGCGGGACCGAACACTGAAGCTTTCTTT. Its protein product is CASSQEGAGPNTEAFF. The chain has TRBV4-3 and TRBJ1-1; D is perhaps TRBD1 (5 bases). The V end was cut by 0 bases, the J end by 1 base, with 12 bases between. CDR1 LGHNA and CDR2 YSLEER come from the germline V gene. The CDR3 covers 16 residues.

There are many counts of this clonotype. The genes are TRBV6-4 and TRBJ2-3; 9 bases agree with TRBD2. The CDR3 is made up of 13 amino acids. With 3 bases clipped from V and 8 bases from J, the junction kept 3 bases outside the gene matches. CDR1 and CDR2 from the germline V gene are MRHNA and SNTAGT. The CDR3 sequence is CASSDKTSGTQYF. The CDR3 DNA reads as TGTGCCAGCAGTGATAAGACTAGCGGTACGCAGTATTTT.